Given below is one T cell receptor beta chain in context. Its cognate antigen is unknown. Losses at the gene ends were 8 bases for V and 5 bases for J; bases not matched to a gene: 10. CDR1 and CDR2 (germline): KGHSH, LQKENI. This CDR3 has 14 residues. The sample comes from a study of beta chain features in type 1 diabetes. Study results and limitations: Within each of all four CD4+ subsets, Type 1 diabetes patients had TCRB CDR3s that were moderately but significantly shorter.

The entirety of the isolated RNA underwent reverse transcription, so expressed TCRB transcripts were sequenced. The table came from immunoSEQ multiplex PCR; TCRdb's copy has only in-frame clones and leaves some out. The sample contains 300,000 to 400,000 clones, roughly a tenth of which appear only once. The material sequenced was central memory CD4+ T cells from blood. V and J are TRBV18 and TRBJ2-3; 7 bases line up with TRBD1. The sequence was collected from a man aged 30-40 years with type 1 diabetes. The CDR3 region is CASAPQGHRDTQYF. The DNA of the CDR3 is TGTGCCAGCGCCCCACAGGGGCATCGAGATACGCAGTATTTT.